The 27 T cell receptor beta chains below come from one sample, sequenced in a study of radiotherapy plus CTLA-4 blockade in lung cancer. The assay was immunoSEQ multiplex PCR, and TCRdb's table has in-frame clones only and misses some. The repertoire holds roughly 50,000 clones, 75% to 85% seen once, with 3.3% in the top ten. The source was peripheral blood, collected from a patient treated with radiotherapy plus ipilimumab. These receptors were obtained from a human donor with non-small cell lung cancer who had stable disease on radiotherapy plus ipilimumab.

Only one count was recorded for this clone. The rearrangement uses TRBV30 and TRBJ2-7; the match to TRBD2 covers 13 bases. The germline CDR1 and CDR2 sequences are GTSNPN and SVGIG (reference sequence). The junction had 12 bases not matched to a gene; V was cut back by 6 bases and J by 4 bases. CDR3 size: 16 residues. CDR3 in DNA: TGTGCCTGTCCAAAGGGGACTAGCGGGAACCCGTACGAGCAGTACTTC. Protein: CACPKGTSGNPYEQYF.

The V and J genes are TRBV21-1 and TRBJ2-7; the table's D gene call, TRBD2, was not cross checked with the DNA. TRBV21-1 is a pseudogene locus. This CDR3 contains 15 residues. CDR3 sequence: CASSNGREAPYEQYF. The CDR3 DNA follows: TGTGCCAGCAGCAATGGGCGGGAGGCCCCCTACGAGCAGTACTTC.

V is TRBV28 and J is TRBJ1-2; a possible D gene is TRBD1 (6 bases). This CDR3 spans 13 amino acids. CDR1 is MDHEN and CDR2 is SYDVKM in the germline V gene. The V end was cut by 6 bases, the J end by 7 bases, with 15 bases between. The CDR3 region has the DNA TGTGCCAGCAGCTCACAGGGAAGGGGTGGCTACACCTTC. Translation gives CASSSQGRGGYTF.

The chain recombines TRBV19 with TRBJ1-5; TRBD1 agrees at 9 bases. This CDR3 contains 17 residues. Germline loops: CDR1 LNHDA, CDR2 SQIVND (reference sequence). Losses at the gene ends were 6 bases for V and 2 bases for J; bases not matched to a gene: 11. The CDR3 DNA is TGTGCCAGTAGAGAACGACAGGGGGTTGGGCGCAATCAGCCCCAGCATTTT. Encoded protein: CASRERQGVGRNQPQHF.

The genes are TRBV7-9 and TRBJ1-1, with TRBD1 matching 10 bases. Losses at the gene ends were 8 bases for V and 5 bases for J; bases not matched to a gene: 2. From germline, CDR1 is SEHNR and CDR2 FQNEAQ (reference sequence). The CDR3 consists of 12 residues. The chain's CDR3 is CASGTGVTEAFF. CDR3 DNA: TGTGCCAGCGGGACAGGGGTGACTGAAGCTTTCTTT.

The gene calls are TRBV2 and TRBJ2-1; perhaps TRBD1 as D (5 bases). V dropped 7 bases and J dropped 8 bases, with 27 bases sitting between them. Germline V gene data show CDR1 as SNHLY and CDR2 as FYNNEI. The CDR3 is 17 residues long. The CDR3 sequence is CASTYSAVGLYPDEQFF. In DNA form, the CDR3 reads TGTGCCAGCACTTATTCTGCCGTGGGGCTCTACCCCGATGAGCAGTTCTTC.

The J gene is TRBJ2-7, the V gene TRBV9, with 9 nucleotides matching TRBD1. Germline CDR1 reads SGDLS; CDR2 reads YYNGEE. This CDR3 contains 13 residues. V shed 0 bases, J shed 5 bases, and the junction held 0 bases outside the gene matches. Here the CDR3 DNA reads TGTGCCAGCAGCGTAGGGACAGGGGACGAGCAGTACTTC. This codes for CASSVGTGDEQYF. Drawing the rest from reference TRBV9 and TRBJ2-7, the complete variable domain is DSGVTQTPKHLITATGQRVTLRCSPRSGDLSVYWYQQSLDQGLQFLIQYYNGEERAKGNILERFSAQQFPDLHSELNLSSLELGDSALYFCASSVGTGDEQYFGPGTRLTVT.

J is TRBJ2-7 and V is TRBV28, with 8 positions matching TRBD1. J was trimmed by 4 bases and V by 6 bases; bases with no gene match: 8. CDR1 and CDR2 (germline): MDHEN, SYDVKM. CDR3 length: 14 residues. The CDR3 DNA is TGTGCCAGCAGGTTTCCGGGACAGGCATACGAGCAGTACTTC. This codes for CASRFPGQAYEQYF.

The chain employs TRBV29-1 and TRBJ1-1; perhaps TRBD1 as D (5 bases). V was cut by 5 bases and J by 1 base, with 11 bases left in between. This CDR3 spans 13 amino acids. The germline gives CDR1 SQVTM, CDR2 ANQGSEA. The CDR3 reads CSVRPGRNTEAFF. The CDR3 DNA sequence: TGCAGCGTTCGTCCAGGGCGGAACACTGAAGCTTTCTTT.

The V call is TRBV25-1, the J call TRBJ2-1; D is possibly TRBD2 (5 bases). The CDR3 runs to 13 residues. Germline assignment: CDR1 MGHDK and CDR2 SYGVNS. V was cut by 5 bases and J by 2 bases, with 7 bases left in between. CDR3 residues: CASSSGAYNEQFF. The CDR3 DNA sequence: TGTGCCAGCAGTAGCGGAGCCTACAATGAGCAGTTCTTC.

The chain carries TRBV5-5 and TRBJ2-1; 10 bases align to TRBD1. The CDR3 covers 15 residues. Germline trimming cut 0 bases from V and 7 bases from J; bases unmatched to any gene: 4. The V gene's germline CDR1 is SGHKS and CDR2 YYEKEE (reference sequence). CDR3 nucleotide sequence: TGTGCCAGCAGCTTGGGACAGGGGGCAGGGAATGAGCAGTTCTTC. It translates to CASSLGQGAGNEQFF.

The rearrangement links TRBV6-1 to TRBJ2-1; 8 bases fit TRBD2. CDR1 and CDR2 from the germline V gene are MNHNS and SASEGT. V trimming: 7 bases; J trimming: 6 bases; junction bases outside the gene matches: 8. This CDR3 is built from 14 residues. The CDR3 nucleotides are TGTGCCAGCAATCGGCTAGCGGGCTCCAATGAGCAGTTCTTC. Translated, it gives CASNRLAGSNEQFF.

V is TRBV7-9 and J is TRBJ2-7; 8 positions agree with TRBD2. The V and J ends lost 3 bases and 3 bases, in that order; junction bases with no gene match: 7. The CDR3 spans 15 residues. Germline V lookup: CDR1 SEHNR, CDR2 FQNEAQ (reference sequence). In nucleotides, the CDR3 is TGTGCCAGCAGCTTGGGCGGGGGGATCTACTACGAGCAGTACTTC. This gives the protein CASSLGGGIYYEQYF.

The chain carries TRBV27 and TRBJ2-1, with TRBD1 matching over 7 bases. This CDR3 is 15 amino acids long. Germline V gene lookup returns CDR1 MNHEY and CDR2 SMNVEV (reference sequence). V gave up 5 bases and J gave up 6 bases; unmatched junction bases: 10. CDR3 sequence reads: CASSLAGTESNEQFF. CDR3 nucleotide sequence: TGTGCCAGCAGTCTCGCCGGGACAGAGAGCAATGAGCAGTTCTTC.

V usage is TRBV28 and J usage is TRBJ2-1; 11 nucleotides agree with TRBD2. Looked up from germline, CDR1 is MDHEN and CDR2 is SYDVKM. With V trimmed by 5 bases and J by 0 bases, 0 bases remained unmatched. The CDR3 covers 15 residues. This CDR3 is CASSLAGGSYNEQFF. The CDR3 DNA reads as TGTGCCAGCAGTCTAGCGGGAGGCTCCTACAATGAGCAGTTCTTC. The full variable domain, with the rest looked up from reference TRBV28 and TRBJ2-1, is DVKVTQSSRYLVKRTGEKVFLECVQDMDHENMFWYRQDPGLGLRLIYFSYDVKMKEKGDIPEGYSVSREKKERFSLILESASTNQTSMYLCASSLAGGSYNEQFFGPGTRLTVL.

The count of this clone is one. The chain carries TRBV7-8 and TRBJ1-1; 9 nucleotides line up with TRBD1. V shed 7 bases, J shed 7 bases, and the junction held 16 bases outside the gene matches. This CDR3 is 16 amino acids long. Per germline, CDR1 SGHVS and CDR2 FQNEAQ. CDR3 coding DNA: TGTGCCAGCACCCTCTTTCCGGGAACAGGGGGCGGTGAAGCTTTCTTT. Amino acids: CASTLFPGTGGGEAFF.

For the CDR3, the DNA is TGTGCCAGCAGTGGGCTAGCGGGAGAAGGCTACGAGCAGTACTTC. Its translation: CASSGLAGEGYEQYF. This rearrangement joins TRBV6-1 to TRBJ2-7; 10 positions agree with TRBD2. The CDR3 is 15 residues long. Losses at the gene ends were 4 bases for V and 3 bases for J; bases not matched to a gene: 6. From germline, CDR1 is MNHNS and CDR2 SASEGT.

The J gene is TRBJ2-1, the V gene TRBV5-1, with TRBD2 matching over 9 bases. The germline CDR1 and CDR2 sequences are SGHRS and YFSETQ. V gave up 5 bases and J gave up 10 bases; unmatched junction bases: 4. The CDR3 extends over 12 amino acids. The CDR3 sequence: CASRGAGGEQFF. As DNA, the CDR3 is TGCGCCAGCAGAGGGGCGGGAGGGGAGCAGTTCTTC.

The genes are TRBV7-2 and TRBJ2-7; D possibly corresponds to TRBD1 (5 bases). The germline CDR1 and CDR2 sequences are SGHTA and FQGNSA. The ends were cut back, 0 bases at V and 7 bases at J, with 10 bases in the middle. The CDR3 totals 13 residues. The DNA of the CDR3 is TGTGCCAGCAGCTTAGCGATGGGGCGAGAGCAGTACTTC. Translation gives CASSLAMGREQYF.

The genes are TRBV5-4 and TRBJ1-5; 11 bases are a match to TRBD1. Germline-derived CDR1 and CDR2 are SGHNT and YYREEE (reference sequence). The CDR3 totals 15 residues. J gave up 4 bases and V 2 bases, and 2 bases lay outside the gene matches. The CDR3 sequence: CASSFGTGGNQPQHF. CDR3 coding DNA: TGTGCCAGCAGCTTTGGGACAGGGGGTAATCAGCCCCAGCATTTT.

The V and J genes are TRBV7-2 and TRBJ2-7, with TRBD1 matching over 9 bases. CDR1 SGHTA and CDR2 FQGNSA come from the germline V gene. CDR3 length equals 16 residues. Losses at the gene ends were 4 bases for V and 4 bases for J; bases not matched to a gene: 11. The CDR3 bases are TGTGCCAGCAGCTCCAATGTGGGACAGGGTGTGTACGAGCAGTACTTC. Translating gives CASSSNVGQGVYEQYF.

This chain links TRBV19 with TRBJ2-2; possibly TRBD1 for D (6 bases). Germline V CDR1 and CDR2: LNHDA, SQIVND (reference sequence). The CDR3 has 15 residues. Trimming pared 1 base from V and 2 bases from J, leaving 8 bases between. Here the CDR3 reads CASSIGTANTGELFF. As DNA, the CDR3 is TGTGCCAGTAGTATAGGGACAGCCAACACCGGGGAGCTGTTTTTT.

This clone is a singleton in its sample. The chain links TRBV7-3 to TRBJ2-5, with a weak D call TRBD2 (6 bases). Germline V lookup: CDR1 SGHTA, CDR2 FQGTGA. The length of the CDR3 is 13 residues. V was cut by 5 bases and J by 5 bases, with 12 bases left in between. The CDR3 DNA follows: TGTGCCAGCAGCCCTCGCGGGATGGAGACCCAGTACTTC. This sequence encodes CASSPRGMETQYF.

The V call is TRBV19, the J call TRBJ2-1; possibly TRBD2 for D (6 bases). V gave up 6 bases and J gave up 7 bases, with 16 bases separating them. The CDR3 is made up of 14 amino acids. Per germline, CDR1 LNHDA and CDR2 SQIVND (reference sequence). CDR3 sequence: CASSPWRVENEQFF. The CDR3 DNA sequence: TGTGCCAGTAGCCCTTGGAGGGTAGAAAATGAGCAGTTCTTC. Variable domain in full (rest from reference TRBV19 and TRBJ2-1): DGGITQSPKYLFRKEGQNVTLSCEQNLNHDAMYWYRQDPGQGLRLIYYSQIVNDFQKGDIAEGYSVSREKKESFPLTVTSAQKNPTAFYLCASSPWRVENEQFFGPGTRLTVL.

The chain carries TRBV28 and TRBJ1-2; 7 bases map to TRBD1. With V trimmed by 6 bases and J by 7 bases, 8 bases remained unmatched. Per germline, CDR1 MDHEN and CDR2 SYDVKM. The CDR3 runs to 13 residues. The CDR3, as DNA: TGTGCCAGCAGGGGACAGAGGAATAGTGGCTACACCTTC. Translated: CASRGQRNSGYTF.

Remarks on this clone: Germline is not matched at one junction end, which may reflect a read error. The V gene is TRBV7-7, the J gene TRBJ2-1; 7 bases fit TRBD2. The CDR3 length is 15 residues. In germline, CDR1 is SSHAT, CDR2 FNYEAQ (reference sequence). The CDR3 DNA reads TGTGCTAGCAGCTTGGGGGGAGGGCCCCACAATGAGCAGTTCTTC. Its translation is CASSLGGGPHNEQFF.

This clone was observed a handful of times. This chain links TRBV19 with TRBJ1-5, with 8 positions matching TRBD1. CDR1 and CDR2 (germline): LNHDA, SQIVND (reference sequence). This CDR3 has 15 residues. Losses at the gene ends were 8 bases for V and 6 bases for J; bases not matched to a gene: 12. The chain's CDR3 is CASDVGQVGSQPQHF. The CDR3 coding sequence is TGTGCCAGTGACGTGGGACAGGTTGGGAGTCAGCCCCAGCATTTT. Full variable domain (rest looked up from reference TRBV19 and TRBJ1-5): DGGITQSPKYLFRKEGQNVTLSCEQNLNHDAMYWYRQDPGQGLRLIYYSQIVNDFQKGDIAEGYSVSREKKESFPLTVTSAQKNPTAFYLCASDVGQVGSQPQHFGDGTRLSIL.